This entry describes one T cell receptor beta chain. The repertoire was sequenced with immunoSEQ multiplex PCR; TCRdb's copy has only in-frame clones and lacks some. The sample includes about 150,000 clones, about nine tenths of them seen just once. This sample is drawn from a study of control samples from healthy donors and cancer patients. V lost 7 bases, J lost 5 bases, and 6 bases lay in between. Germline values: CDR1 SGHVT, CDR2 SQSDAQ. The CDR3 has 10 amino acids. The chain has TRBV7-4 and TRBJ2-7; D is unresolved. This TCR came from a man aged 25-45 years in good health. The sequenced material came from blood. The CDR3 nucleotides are TGTGCCAGCAACTGGGACGAGCAGTACTTC. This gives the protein CASNWDEQYF.